This entry describes one TCR beta chain. The study assigned cohorts using participant-reported clinical history. Recovery among Cohort 3 donors was established by two negative PCRs, clearance, or symptom resolution. The data derive from a study of blood T cell repertoires in COVID-19. Study-level information: The United States, Italy and Spain were the sources of the acute and convalescent COVID-19 samples. T cells, B-cell-depleted T cells, or PBMCs provided the cDNA or gDNA that served as material.

Germline assignment: CDR1 LNHDA and CDR2 SQIVND (reference sequence). V shed 1 base and J shed 3 bases, with 12 bases lying between them. The CDR3 consists of 15 residues. Generated by immunoSEQ multiplex PCR, the TCRdb table keeps only in-frame clones and is missing some. This sample has some 400,000 clones; 80% to 90% occur once, and the top ten carry about 1.5%. Sequenced material: PBMCs or T cells enriched from blood (not recorded which). The chain combines TRBV19 with TRBJ1-2; D is unclear. The TCR comes from a man in his thirties or forties who had recovered from COVID-19. The CDR3 protein is CASSIGRDSDYGYTF. CDR3 sequence (DNA): TGTGCCAGTAGTATAGGCCGCGATTCGGACTATGGCTACACCTTC. The full variable domain, completed using reference TRBV19 and TRBJ1-2, is DGGITQSPKYLFRKEGQNVTLSCEQNLNHDAMYWYRQDPGQGLRLIYYSQIVNDFQKGDIAEGYSVSREKKESFPLTVTSAQKNPTAFYLCASSIGRDSDYGYTFGSGTRLTVV.